The rows below give T cell receptor beta chains drawn from one sample of a study of T cell responses to AZD1222 COVID-19 vaccine. Profiled with immunoSEQ multiplex PCR; TCRdb holds only in-frame clones, not every one. The table shows around 110,000 clones, with around nine tenths occurring only once. Sequencing used peripheral blood, obtained on day 0 of AZD1222 vaccination. These receptors originate from an adult in good health. Each CDR3 is given without its conserved first and last residue.

TRBJ1-3,TRBV28,ASTGGNTIY
TRBJ1-1,TRBV5-1,ASSSGNTEAF
TRBJ1-1,TRBV3-1/TRBV3-2,ASSHGRGTEAF
TRBJ1-2,TRBV27,ASSPIITGLYGYT
TRBJ1-2,TRBV5-5,ASSPNLVGFSGYGYT
TRBJ2-3,TRBV30,AWSLYPTDTQY
TRBJ1-5,TRBV7-2,ASGRQGDQPQH
TRBJ1-4,TRBV18,ASSPPSNEKLF
TRBJ1-6,TRBV2,AVGGVNNSPLH
TRBJ2-4,TRBV5-1,ASSQQGALENIQY
TRBJ1-3,TRBV28,ASSPPRDRYTTSSGNTIY
TRBJ1-1,TRBV18,ASSPTGGTEAF
TRBJ2-4,TRBV29-1,SVPGQGLNIQY
TRBJ2-1,TRBV5-6,ASSRDTLYNEQF
TRBJ1-5,TRBV19,ASSTRTGVSNQPQH
TRBJ2-1,TRBV7-2,ASSLTTLNEQF
TRBJ2-5,TRBV7-9,ASSSGTGSQETQY
TRBJ1-4,TRBV5-4,ASSLQGDEKLF
TRBJ2-5,TRBV2,ASSGGGLGGSSETQY
TRBJ2-7,TRBV3-1/TRBV3-2,ASSQVNRTTFSYEQY
TRBJ2-7,TRBV5-6,ASSLDAGQPYEQY
TRBJ1-2,TRBV6-5,ATLLRTGASGYT
TRBJ1-1,TRBV14,ASSRQTHNTEAF
TRBJ2-7,TRBV6-5,ASSIAGTSGEQY
TRBJ1-2,TRBV5-1,ASSATGAFTYGYT
TRBJ1-1,TRBV30,AWTGQDNTEAF
TRBJ1-1,TRBV7-2,ASSLEGGLATEAF
TRBJ2-4,TRBV18,ASSPERGTNIQY
TRBJ2-7,TRBV5-1,ASSLELRTSNEQY
TRBJ1-5,TRBV7-9,ASSLARFGNQPQH
TRBJ2-3,TRBV18,ASSEAGDTQY
TRBJ2-1,TRBV5-1,ASSSTSGDPLNNEQF
TRBJ1-1,TRBV7-6,ASSSLLEGSWAEAF
TRBJ2-1,TRBV7-3,ASSLTSWQASYNEQF
TRBJ1-4,TRBV3-1/TRBV3-2,ASSSSQGLNEKLF
TRBJ2-5,TRBV2,ASSDPDLAQETQY